This T cell receptor (beta chain) derives from a study of Tregs in tolerant kidney transplant recipients (dated by TCRdb to between 2018 and 2020). About the investigation overall: The study applied TCRbeta sequencing to find donor-specific regulatory T cells before combined kidney and bone marrow transplantation and then followed those same cells after transplant. Overall study outcomes, separate from this receptor: Expanding Tregs with activated donor B cells appeared to identify the most biologically relevant and donor-specific TCRbeta repertoire. The study was limited by small patient numbers, and the findings need validation in larger populations and under other immunosuppression protocols. PCR primers changed over time for some patients, so nucleotide-level comparison across those patients' samples was not possible. Biological reproducibility was not directly addressed, though technical replication error appeared minimal. In tolerant patients, donor-specific Tregs expanded more than Tregs overall, which suggests antigen-driven rather than nonspecific expansion.

For TCRbeta CDR3 sequencing, genomic DNA from the sorted cells was extracted using the QIAGEN DNeasy Blood and Tissue Kit. High-throughput TCRbeta CDR3 sequencing, which included PCR amplification with bias correction and internal controls, was done commercially through immunoSEQ. The study's own analysis went as follows. Unique productive TCRbeta sequences were defined by CDR3 nucleotide sequence where primers matched, otherwise by CDR3 amino acid sequence with Vbeta and Jbeta genes. Sorting error was corrected by removing sequences shared between sorted populations at a frequency ratio of 2:1 or less, and the remaining shared sequences were assigned to the higher population. A sequence was defined as donor-reactive if the sequence was expanded at least 5-fold in CFSE-low cells compared with unstimulated cells and had a frequency of at least 0.01% in CFSE-low cells. Jensen-Shannon divergence calculated on the top 100 TCRbeta sequences ranked by frequency was used to measure repertoire divergence. For samples with multiple sequencing runs, sorting error was corrected separately for each run before the runs were pooled. This is the immuneACCESS table as TCRdb keeps it, with only in-frame sequences that have V and J called. A part of the clones is gone; compared with another copy, unresolved V genes explain less than half, and the rest is unexplained. The V and J calls and the clone size are those of that table, but D and trimming were determined from the DNA. In this sample's table one finds some 29,000 clones. The ten largest clonotypes hold 1.8% of the sample.

Related donors were used in the transplants with nonmyeloablative bone marrow transplantation, and mixed chimerism was transient in the human trials. Thawed PBMCs were FACS-sorted into unstimulated Tregs (CD4+CD25+CD127-), CD4+ non-Tregs (CD4+CD25-), CD4 cells and CD8 cells. The patients were several recipients of combined kidney and bone marrow transplants from the ITN036ST trial, and samples were available only from these trial subjects. Healthy control blood was processed to PBMCs with a Ficoll density gradient and then cryopreserved, whereas patient PBMCs were collected both before and after transplant. In regard to this clone: The antigen it binds to is not known.

The specimen comprised CD4+ T cells from blood (PBMCs), sampled 24 months after the transplant. This receptor was taken from a human patient who received a combined kidney and bone marrow transplant. After a transplant, not all T cells may be the patient's own; some may come from the graft donor.

Incomplete CDR3 DNA: TGTGCCAGTAGTATGGCATCCTCTGGAAACACC. Its coded protein is CASSMASSGNT. The whole CDR3 protein reads CASSMASSGNTIYF. The chain was built from TRBV19 and TRBJ1-3; the D gene remains uncertain. The CDR3 end is not reached by the read, which stops 3 residues before it; the germline J gene fills it in. CDR1 and CDR2 (LNHDA, SQIVND) derive from the germline V gene (reference sequence). CDR3 length: 14 amino acids, cysteine to phenylalanine. Part of the CDR3 DNA is given, 33 bases translated from base 1. V and J are truncated by 3 bases and 0 bases respectively, leaving an intervening sequence of 6 bases.